The 17 T cell receptor beta chains listed next were all sequenced from one sample in a study of blood T cell repertoires in COVID-19. Some clones are missing from TCRdb's copy, which holds only in-frame ones; the method was immunoSEQ multiplex PCR. The sample has approximately 90,000 clones; 86% are singletons. Sequencing was done on a sample of peripheral blood. These receptors were collected from an elderly woman with acute or convalescent COVID-19.

The V gene is TRBV18, the J gene TRBJ2-5; D gene ambiguous. The CDR3 sequence is 12 residues long. Germline assignment: CDR1 KGHSH and CDR2 LQKENI. The germline V and J ends were trimmed by 2 bases and 5 bases, with 6 bases remaining between them. The CDR3 loop is CASSPKSETQYF. CDR3 sequence (DNA): TGTGCCAGCTCACCAAAGAGTGAGACCCAGTACTTC.

V usage is TRBV15 and J usage is TRBJ2-3, with a possible D match to TRBD2 (6 bases). V lost 5 bases to trimming and J lost 7 bases, with 13 bases between them. Germline V CDR1 and CDR2: LNHNV, YYDKDF (reference sequence). CDR3 size: 13 residues. CDR3 residues: CATSLTGGHTQYF. The CDR3, as DNA: TGTGCCACCAGCCTGACCGGGGGACATACGCAGTATTTT.

The rearrangement uses TRBV5-4 and TRBJ1-1; TRBD1 agrees at 7 bases. Per germline, CDR1 SGHNT and CDR2 YYREEE (reference sequence). The trim removed 4 bases at V and 7 bases at J, leaving 10 bases unmatched. The CDR3 length is 14 residues. Written as DNA, the CDR3 is TGTGCCAGCAGCACCGGGACAGACCCCTTTGAAGCTTTCTTT. Translating it yields CASSTGTDPFEAFF. Full variable domain (missing parts from reference TRBV5-4 and TRBJ1-1): ETGVTQSPTHLIKTRGQQVTLRCSSQSGHNTVSWYQQALGQGPQFIFQYYREEENGRGNFPPRFSGLQFPNYSSELNVNALELDDSALYLCASSTGTDPFEAFFGQGTRLTVV.

Many counts were recorded for this clone. The genes are TRBV5-6 and TRBJ2-7; TRBD1 might be the D (5 bases). Germline loops: CDR1 SGHDT, CDR2 YYEEEE. Between the trimmed V and J ends, which lost 2 bases and 4 bases, there was a span of 22 bases. The CDR3 consists of 17 residues. CDR3 residues: CASSFSAGQRWEYEQYF. The CDR3 DNA is TGTGCCAGCAGCTTTTCGGCAGGACAAAGGTGGGAATACGAGCAGTACTTC. The full variable domain, its missing parts supplied by reference TRBV5-6 and TRBJ2-7, is DAGVTQSPTHLIKTRGQQVTLRCSPKSGHDTVSWYQQALGQGPQFIFQYYEEEERQRGNFPDRFSGHQFPNYSSELNVNALLLGDSALYLCASSFSAGQRWEYEQYFGPGTRLTVT.

The chain recombines TRBV12-3 or TRBV12-4 with TRBJ2-7; D is unresolved. The CDR3 spans 12 residues. Trimming cost V 4 bases and J 5 bases, with 9 bases left between them. The CDR3 here is CASSSLRDEQYF. The CDR3, as DNA: TGTGCCAGCAGTTCTCTCCGGGACGAGCAGTACTTC.

CDR3 in DNA: TGTGCCAGCAGTTTACCGCGGGACAGGGGATTCTATGGCTACACCTTC. This gives the protein CASSLPRDRGFYGYTF. This chain connects TRBV28 to TRBJ1-2, with 10 bases aligning to TRBD1. V was pared by 2 bases and J by 4 bases, with 7 bases of the junction left unmatched. The CDR3 runs 16 residues. From germline, CDR1 is MDHEN and CDR2 SYDVKM.

The gene calls are TRBV10-3 and TRBJ1-2; 7 bases align to TRBD1. Germline V gene lookup returns CDR1 ENHRY and CDR2 SYGVKD. The V and J ends lost 7 bases and 2 bases, in that order; junction bases with no gene match: 7. CDR3 length: 14 amino acids. This CDR3 is CAIKLTGMNYGYTF. In DNA, the CDR3 is TGTGCCATCAAATTGACAGGGATGAACTATGGCTACACCTTC.

The chain is built from TRBV24-1 and TRBJ1-4; 9 bases are a match to TRBD1. CDR3 size: 17 residues. Germline assignment: CDR1 KGHDR and CDR2 SFDVKD. V lost 6 bases, J lost 1 base, and 8 bases stayed unmatched. CDR3 in amino acids: CATSPGTGRLTNEKLFF. The CDR3 bases are TGTGCCACCAGTCCCGGGACAGGGAGGTTAACTAATGAAAAACTGTTTTTT.

The chain is built from TRBV13 and TRBJ2-3; 11 bases align to TRBD2. The length of the CDR3 is 16 residues. Germline CDR1 is PRHDT and CDR2 is FYEKMQ (reference sequence). With V trimmed by 5 bases and J by 4 bases, 8 bases remained unmatched. The CDR3 sequence: CASSPRGGLAADTQYF. CDR3 bases: TGTGCCAGCAGCCCTAGGGGGGGACTAGCGGCAGATACGCAGTATTTT. Based on the CDR3 plus reference TRBV13 and TRBJ2-3, the full variable domain is AAGVIQSPRHLIKEKRETATLKCYPIPRHDTVYWYQQGPGQDPQFLISFYEKMQSDKGSIPDRFSAQQFSDYHSELNMSSLELGDSALYFCASSPRGGLAADTQYFGPGTRLTVL.

The J gene is TRBJ2-5, the V gene TRBV5-1; TRBD1 might be the D (6 bases). Germline CDR1 and CDR2: SGHRS and YFSETQ. The CDR3 runs to 15 residues. Trimming left V 4 bases short and J 5 bases short, with 18 bases between. The CDR3 region is CASSTSDRPRETQYF. The CDR3 DNA reads as TGCGCCAGCAGCACAAGCGACAGGCCCCGGGAGACCCAGTACTTC. The whole variable domain, filled in from reference TRBV5-1 and TRBJ2-5, reads KAGVTQTPRYLIKTRGQQVTLSCSPISGHRSVSWYQQTPGQGLQFLFEYFSETQRNKGNFPGRFSGRQFSNSRSEMNVSTLELGDSALYLCASSTSDRPRETQYFGPGTRLLVL.

This clone has only one observation. The rearrangement uses TRBV6-5 and TRBJ2-2, with a weak D call TRBD2 (6 bases). CDR1 MNHEY and CDR2 SVGAGI come from the germline V gene. This CDR3 is built from 16 residues. V lost 0 bases and J lost 0, with 8 bases in between. The CDR3 DNA sequence: TGTGCCAGCAGTTACTCGGGGGGTACGAACACCGGGGAGCTGTTTTTT. Its protein is CASSYSGGTNTGELFF.

The chain uses TRBV5-1 and TRBJ2-3; 13 bases map to TRBD2. The germline gives CDR1 SGHRS, CDR2 YFSETQ. The trim removed 5 bases at V and 0 bases at J, leaving 9 bases unmatched. CDR3 length equals 18 residues. In DNA form, the CDR3 reads TGCGCCAGCAGAGCCGGGACTAGCGGGATACCTAGCACAGATACGCAGTATTTT. Amino acids: CASRAGTSGIPSTDTQYF.

This clone is a singleton in its sample. The V call is TRBV29-1, the J call TRBJ1-4; D remains unclear. CDR3 size: 11 residues. Germline CDR1 is SQVTM and CDR2 is ANQGSEA. V lost 1 base to trimming and J lost 10 bases, with 7 bases between them. The CDR3 coding sequence is TGCAGCGTTGAAGGACAAGGAAAACTGTTTTTT. This encodes CSVEGQGKLFF.

This rearrangement joins TRBV18 to TRBJ1-2, with TRBD1 identical over 7 bases. The CDR3 consists of 14 residues. The germline CDR1 and CDR2 sequences are KGHSH and LQKENI. V lost 2 bases, J lost 4 bases, and 4 bases stayed unmatched. CDR3 in DNA: TGTGCCAGCTCACCAGGACAGGTCAGCTATGGCTACACCTTC. Its translation is CASSPGQVSYGYTF.

The J gene is TRBJ1-1, the V gene TRBV9; 7 bases fit TRBD1. V lost 0 bases to trimming and J lost 11 bases; unmatched junction nucleotides: 7. CDR3 size: 13 residues. Germline V gives CDR1 SGDLS, CDR2 YYNGEE. In DNA form, the CDR3 reads TGTGCCAGCAGCGTAGAGGACAGGCGCACGGCTTTCTTT. Translated, it gives CASSVEDRRTAFF.

A single count supports this clone. This chain links TRBV6-1 with TRBJ1-5; 9 bases map to TRBD1. Losses at the gene ends were 3 bases for V and 6 bases for J; bases not matched to a gene: 6. This CDR3 spans 15 amino acids. The germline gives CDR1 MNHNS, CDR2 SASEGT. This chain's CDR3 is CASSDHRGLGQPQHF. CDR3 sequence (DNA): TGTGCCAGCAGTGACCACAGGGGGCTTGGTCAGCCCCAGCATTTT.

The CDR3, as DNA: TGTGCCAGCAGTCCTCGCGATGAGCAGTTCTTC. It encodes CASSPRDEQFF. V and J are TRBV2 and TRBJ2-1; the D is unclear. V dropped 5 bases and J dropped 8 bases, with 7 bases sitting between them. This CDR3 has 11 residues. Germline V lookup: CDR1 SNHLY, CDR2 FYNNEI.